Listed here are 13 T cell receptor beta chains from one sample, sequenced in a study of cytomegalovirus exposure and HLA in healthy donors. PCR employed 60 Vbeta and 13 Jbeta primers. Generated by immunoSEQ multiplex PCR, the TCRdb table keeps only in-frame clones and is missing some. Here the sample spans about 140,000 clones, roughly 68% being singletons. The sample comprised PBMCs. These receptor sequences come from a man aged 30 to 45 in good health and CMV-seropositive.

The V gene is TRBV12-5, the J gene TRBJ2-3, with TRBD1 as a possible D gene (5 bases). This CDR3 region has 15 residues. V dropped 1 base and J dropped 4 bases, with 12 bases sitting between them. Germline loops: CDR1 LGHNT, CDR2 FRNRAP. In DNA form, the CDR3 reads TGTGCTAGTGGTTTGGGCGACAGTGGTCCAGATACGCAGTATTTT. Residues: CASGLGDSGPDTQYF.

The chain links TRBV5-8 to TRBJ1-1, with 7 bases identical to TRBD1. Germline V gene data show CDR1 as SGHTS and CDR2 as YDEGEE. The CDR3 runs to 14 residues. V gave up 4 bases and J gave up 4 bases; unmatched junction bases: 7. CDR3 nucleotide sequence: TGTGCCAGCAGCGTACAGGGGTTGAGCACTGAAGCTTTCTTT. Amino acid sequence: CASSVQGLSTEAFF. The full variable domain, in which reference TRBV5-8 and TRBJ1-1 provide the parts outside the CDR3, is EAGVTQSPTHLIKTRGQQATLRCSPISGHTSVYWYQQALGLGLQFLLWYDEGEERNRGNFPPRFSGRQFPNYSSELNVNALELEDSALYLCASSVQGLSTEAFFGQGTRLTVV.

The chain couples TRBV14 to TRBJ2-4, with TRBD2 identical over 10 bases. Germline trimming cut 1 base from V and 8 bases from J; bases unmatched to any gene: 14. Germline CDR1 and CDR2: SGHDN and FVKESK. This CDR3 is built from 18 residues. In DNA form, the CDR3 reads TGTGCCAGCAGCCAAGCCAGGACTAGCGGAGCAGGGGGGGACATTCAGTACTTC. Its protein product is CASSQARTSGAGGDIQYF.

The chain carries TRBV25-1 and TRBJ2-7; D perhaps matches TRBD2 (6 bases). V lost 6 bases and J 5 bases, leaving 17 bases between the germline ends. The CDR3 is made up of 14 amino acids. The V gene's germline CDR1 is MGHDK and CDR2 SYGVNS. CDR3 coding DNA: TGTGCCAGCAGGGCGCGCGGGGAGATGCACGAGCAGTACTTC. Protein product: CASRARGEMHEQYF.

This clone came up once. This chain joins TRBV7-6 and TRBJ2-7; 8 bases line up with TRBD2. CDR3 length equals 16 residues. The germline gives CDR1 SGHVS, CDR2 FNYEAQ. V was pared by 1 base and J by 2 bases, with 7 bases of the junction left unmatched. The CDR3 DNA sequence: TGTGCCAGCAGCTTAGGTTTAGCGGGAACTACCTACGAGCAGTACTTC. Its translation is CASSLGLAGTTYEQYF. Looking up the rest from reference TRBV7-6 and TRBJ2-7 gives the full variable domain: GAGVSQSPRYKVTKRGQDVALRCDPISGHVSLYWYRQALGQGPEFLTYFNYEAQQDKSGLPNDRFSAERPEGSISTLTIQRTEQRDSAMYRCASSLGLAGTTYEQYFGPGTRLTVT.

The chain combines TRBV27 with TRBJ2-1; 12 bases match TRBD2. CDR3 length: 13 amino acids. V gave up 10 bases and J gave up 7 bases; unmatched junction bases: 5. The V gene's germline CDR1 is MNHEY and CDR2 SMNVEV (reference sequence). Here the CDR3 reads CATRLAGANEQFF. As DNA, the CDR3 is TGTGCCACAAGACTAGCGGGAGCGAATGAGCAGTTCTTC.

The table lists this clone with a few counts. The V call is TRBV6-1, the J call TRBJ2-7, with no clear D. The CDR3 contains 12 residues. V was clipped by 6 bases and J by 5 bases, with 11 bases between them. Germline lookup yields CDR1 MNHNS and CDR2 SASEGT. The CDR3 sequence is CASRSDSNEQYF. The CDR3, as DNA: TGTGCCAGCAGGTCAGATTCCAACGAGCAGTACTTC.

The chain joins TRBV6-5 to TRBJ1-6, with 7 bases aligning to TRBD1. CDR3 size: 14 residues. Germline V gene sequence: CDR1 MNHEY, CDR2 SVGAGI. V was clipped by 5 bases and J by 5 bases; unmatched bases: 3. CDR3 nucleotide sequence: TGTGCCAGCAGTATAGGGACAGATAATTCACCCCTCCACTTT. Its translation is CASSIGTDNSPLHF.

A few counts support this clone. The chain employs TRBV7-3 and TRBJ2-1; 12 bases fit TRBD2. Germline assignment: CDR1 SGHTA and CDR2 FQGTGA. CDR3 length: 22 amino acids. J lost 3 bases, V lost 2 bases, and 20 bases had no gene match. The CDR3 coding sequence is TGTGCCAGCAGCTTATACGGCAGCGCTAGCGGGAGGGCCCAATCGTTCTACAATGAGCAGTTCTTC. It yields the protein CASSLYGSASGRAQSFYNEQFF.

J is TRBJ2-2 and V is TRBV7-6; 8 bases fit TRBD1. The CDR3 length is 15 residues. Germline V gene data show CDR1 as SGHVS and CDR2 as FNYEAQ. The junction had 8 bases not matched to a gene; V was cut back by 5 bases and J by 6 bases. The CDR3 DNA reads TGTGCCAGCAGCCTGACAGGGGACAACTCCGGGGAGCTGTTTTTT. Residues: CASSLTGDNSGELFF.

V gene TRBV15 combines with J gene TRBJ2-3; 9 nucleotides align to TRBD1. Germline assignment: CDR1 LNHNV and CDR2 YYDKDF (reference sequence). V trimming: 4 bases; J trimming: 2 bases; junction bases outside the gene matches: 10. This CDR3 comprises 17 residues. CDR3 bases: TGTGCCACCAGCAAAACGCCCGGGACAGGGCCCACAGATACGCAGTATTTT. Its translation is CATSKTPGTGPTDTQYF. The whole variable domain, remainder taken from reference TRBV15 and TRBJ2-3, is DAMVIQNPRYQVTQFGKPVTLSCSQTLNHNVMYWYQQKSSQAPKLLFHYYDKDFNNEADTPDNFQSRRPNTSFCFLDIRSPGLGDTAMYLCATSKTPGTGPTDTQYFGPGTRLTVL.

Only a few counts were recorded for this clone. The CDR3, as DNA: TGTGCCAGCAGAGGGACTAGCGGGAGCTATGAGCAGTTCTTC. It encodes CASRGTSGSYEQFF. The V gene is TRBV2, the J gene TRBJ2-1, with TRBD2 matching over 14 bases. Germline V gives CDR1 SNHLY, CDR2 FYNNEI. V lost 6 bases to trimming and J lost 8 bases; unmatched junction nucleotides: 3. The CDR3 length is 14 residues.

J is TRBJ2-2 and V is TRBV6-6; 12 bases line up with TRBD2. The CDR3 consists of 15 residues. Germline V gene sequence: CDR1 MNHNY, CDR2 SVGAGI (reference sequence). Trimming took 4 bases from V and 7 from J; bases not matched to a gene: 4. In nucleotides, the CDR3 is TGTGCCAGCAGTTCCGGACTAGCGGGAAGCGGGGAGCTGTTTTTT. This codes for CASSSGLAGSGELFF.